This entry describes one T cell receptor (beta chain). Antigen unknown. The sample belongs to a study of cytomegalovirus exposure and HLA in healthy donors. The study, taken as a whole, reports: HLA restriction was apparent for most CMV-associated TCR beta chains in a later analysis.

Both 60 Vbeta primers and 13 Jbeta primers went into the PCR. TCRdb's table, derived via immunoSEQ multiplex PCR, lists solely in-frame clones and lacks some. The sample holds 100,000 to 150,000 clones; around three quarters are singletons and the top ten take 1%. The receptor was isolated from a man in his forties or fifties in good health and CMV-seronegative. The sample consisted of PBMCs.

CDR3 bases: TGCGCCAGCAGTTTGACCAGGATTTCGGGGGAGCTGTTTTTT. This codes for CASSLTRISGELFF. This chain joins TRBV5-1 and TRBJ2-2; no reliable D call. Trimming took 5 bases from V and 8 from J, leaving 16 bases between them. The CDR3 is 14 amino acids. Germline CDR1 and CDR2: SGHRS and YFSETQ.